This TCR beta chain derives from a study of T cells after yellow fever vaccination (dated by TCRdb to between 2018 and 2021). At the level of the whole study: The SMART-Seq v4 Ultra Low Input RNA kit was used to prepare libraries from fractions with low cell numbers. Blood samples were taken at several timepoints before and after primary and secondary immunization, and bulk PBMC replicates and cell subsets were isolated. Two healthy male donors made up the cohort, one aged 18 to 29 years and the other aged 30 to 40 years. To track T-cell clones before and after primary and booster YFV17D yellow fever vaccination, bulk TCR alpha and beta repertoires were sequenced longitudinally. Beyond this particular receptor, the publication reports: FACS-sorted repertoires could contain abundant contaminating clonotypes from the bulk population, so computational filtering was required. After the booster, most clones that had expanded after primary vaccination were detected again (almost 97% of CD4 and roughly nine tenths of CD8), suggesting broad maintenance of memory. The study included only a couple of donors, which limits how far the findings can be generalized. Compared with the primary T-cell response, the secondary T-cell response was faster but weaker, reaching its peak on day 5 rather than on day 15. A small share of clonotypes occurred in both CD4 and CD8 compartments, likely arising from convergent recombination.

Taken with the paper, the label for treatment or condition translates to: live attenuated yellow fever vaccine strain. At each blood-draw timepoint, two biological replicates of bulk PBMCs were obtained. A standard Ficoll-Paque protocol was used to isolate PBMCs from peripheral blood. RNA was extracted with TriZol from bulk PBMCs, CD4 and CD8 fractions, and dextramer-positive and dextramer-negative fractions. The sample holds a few counts of this clonotype. This clone's antigen is unknown. No much larger clone is present one base from it, and per-base qualities are unavailable. Cut back by 5 bases and 3 bases, the V and J ends lie 11 bases apart. The CDR3 covers 13 residues, taking in both the cysteine and the valine. Only the CDR3 DNA stays, 39 bases, in frame from base 1. TCR cDNA was made using 5'RACE template switching, a step that added a universal primer site and unique molecular identifiers. Priming of cDNA synthesis was performed from both the TCR alpha and TCR beta constant segments. Two PCR steps were used to amplify libraries, with sample barcodes and sequencing adapters being added in the second step. Sequencing of libraries was done on Illumina HiSeq 2500 (2x100 bp) or NovaSeq (2x150 bp). On the authors' methods: MIGEC was used to demultiplex reads and collapse the reads into UMI consensus sequences, and MiXCR was used for V(D)J alignment. Using edgeR on replicate PBMC samples, clonotypes were called vaccine-responding if FDR was below 0.01 and the log2 fold change was above 5 up to day 15. Each bulk clonotype received a CD4 or CD8 identity based on whether the sequenced CD4 or CD8 repertoire contained that clonotype at higher abundance. TCRdb applied fastp at Q25 and MiXCR to the public reads, then kept only in-frame beta chains. Records with the same CDR3 protein are collapsed into one entry carrying the most frequent genes and DNA. TCRdb's processing, not the study's, gives the V and J calls here. The sample includes more than 350,000 distinct CDR3 sequences, with under 14% observed a single time. In total, the top ten clones hold more than 15% of the sample.

The sequence links TRBV12-3 or TRBV12-4 to TRBJ2-7, and possibly TRBD1, on 6 matching bases. Sequencing was performed on PBMCs, taken on the day of the first yellow fever vaccination. The TCR was taken from a young man who received the YFV17D yellow fever vaccine. The CDR3 here reads CASSAKQGYEQYV. The DNA sequence is given as TGTGCCAGCAGTGCTAAACAGGGCTACGAGCAGTACGTC.